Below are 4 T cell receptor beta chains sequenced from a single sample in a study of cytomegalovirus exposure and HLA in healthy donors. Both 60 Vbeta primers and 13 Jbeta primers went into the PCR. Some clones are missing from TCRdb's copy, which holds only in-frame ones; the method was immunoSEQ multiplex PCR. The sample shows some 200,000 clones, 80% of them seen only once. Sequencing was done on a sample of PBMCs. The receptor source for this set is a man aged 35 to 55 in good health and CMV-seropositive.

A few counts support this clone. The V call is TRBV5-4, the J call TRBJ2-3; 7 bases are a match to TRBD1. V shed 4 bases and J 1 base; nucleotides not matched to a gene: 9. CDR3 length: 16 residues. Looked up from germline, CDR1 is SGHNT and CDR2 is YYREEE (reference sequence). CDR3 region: CASSGTGTVGTDTQYF. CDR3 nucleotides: TGTGCCAGCAGCGGAACCGGGACAGTCGGCACAGATACGCAGTATTTT.

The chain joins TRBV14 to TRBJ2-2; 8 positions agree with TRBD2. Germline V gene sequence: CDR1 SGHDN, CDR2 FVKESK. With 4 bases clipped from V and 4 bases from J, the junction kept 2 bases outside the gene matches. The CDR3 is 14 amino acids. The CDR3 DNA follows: TGTGCCAGCAGCCGGACTAGCCCCACCGGGGAGCTGTTTTTT. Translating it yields CASSRTSPTGELFF.

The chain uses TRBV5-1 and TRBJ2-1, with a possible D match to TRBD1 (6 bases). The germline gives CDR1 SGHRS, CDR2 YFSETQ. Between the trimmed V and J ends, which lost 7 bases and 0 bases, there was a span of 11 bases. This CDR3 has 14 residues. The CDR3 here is CASLGQSSYNEQFF. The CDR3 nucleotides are TGCGCCAGCTTAGGACAGAGCTCCTACAATGAGCAGTTCTTC.

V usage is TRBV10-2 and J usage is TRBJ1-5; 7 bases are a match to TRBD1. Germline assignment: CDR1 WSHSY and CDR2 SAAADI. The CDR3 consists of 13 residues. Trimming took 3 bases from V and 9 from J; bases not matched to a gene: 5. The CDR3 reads CASSDRQGGPQHF. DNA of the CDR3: TGCGCCAGCAGTGATCGACAGGGTGGGCCCCAGCATTTT.